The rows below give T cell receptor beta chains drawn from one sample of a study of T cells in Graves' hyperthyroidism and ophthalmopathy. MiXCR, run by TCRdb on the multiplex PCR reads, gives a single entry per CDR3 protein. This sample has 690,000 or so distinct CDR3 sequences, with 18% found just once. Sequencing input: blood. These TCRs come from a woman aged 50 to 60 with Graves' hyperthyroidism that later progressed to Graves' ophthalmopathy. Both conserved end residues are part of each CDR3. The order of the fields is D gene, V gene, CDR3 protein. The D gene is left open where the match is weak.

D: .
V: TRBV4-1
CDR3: CASSQDQRTATNEKLFF

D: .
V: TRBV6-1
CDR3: CASSKGVSTDTQYF

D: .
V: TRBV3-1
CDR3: CASSRRGPGQETQYF

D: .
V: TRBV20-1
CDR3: CSARALGITDTQYF

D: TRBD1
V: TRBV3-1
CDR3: CASSPPDRASGNQPQHF

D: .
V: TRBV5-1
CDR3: CASSFGRVDNYGYTF

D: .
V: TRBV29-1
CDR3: CSVALQGTYEQYF

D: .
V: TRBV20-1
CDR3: CSARDPSGAKNIQYF

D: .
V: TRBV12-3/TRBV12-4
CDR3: CASSLEVVPVSPLHF

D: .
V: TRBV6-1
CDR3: CASSEFVGESTDTQYF

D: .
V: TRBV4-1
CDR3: CASSQEGTDPNYGYTF

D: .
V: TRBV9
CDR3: CASSVNGGTEAFF

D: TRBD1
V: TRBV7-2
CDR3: CASRQGARGYTF

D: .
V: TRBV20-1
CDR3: CSASQGGPYEQFF

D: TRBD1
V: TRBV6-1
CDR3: CASSQAGQEYEQYF

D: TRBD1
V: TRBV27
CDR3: CASRTGGNYGYTF

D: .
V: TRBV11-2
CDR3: CASRTIPYNEQFF

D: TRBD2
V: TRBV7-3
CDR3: CASSLTGTSTLYEQYF

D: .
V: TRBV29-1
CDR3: CSVEDPSGLSGGYTF

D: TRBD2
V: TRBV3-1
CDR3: CASRKTSGVYEQYF

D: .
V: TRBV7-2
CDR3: CASTPRVTYNEQFF

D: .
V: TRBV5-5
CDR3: CASSLRTGMSTEAFF

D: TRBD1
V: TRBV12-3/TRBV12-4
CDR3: CASTSGQVTGELFF

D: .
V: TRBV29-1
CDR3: CSVEGYYGYTF

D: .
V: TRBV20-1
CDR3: CSARPTVDSNQPQHF

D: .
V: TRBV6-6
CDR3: CASSYMGRDGIQYF

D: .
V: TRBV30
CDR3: CASGFGRTYNEQFF

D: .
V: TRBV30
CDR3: CAWSGGGNTEAFF

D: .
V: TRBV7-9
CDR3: CASGLELIMNTEAFF

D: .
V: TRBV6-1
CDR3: CASWRRTGYTDTQYF

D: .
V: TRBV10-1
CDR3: CASRMSLNTEAFF

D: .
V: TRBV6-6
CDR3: CASSYSTVNSNQPQHF

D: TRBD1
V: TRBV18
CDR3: CASSPQGAWGDTEAFF

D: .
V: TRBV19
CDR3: CASSRPGQMGTEAFF

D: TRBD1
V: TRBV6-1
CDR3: CASRTDRGQGETQYF

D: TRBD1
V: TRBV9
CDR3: CASSPRSGGPPPLHF

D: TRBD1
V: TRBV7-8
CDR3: CASSLDRDSSNQPQHF

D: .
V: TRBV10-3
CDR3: CAIRRNYGYTF

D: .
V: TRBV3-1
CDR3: CASSQGGRNQPQHF

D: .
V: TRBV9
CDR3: CASSVAPNMNTEAFF

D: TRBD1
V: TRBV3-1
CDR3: CASSQGTGGAAGTDTQYF

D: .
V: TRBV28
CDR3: CASSPGHNQPQHF

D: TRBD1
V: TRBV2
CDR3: CASRGQGHLTDEQFF

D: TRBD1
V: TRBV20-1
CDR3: CSASEGQGADTQYF

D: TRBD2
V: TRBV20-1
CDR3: CSARDRRGAIETQYF

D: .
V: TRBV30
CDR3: CAWSVGTANTEAFF

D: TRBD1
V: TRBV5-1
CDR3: CASSLEVGQGYEQYF

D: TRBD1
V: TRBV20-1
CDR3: CSGTDRAGSPLHF